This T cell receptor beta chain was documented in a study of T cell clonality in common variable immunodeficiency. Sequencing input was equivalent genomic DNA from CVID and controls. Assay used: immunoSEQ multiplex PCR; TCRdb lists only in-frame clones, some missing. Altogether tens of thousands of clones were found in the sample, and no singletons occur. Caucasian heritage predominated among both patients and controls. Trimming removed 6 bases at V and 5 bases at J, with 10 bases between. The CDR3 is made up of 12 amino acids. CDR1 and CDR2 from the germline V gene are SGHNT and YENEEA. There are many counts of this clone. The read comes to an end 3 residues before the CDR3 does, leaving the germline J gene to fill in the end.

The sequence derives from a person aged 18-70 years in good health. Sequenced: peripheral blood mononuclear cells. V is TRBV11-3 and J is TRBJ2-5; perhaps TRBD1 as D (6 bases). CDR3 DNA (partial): TGTGCCAGCAGGGGGGCCAAGGAGACC. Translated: CASRGAKET. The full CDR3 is CASRGAKETQYF.